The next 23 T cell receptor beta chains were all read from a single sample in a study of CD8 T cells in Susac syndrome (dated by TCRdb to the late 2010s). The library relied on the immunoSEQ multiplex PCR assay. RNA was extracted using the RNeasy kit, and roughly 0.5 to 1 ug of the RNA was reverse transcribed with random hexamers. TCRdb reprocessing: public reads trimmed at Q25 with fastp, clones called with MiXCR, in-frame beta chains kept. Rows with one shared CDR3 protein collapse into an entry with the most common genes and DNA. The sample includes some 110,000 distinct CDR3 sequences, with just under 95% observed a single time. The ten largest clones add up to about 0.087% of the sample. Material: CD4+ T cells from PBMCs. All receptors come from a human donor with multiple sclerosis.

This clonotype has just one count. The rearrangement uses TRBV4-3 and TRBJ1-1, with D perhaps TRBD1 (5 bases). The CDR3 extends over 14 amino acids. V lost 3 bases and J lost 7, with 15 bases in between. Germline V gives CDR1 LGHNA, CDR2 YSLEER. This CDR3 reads CASSQTNRMGEAFF. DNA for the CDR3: TGCGCCAGCAGCCAGACCAACAGGATGGGTGAAGCTTTCTTT.

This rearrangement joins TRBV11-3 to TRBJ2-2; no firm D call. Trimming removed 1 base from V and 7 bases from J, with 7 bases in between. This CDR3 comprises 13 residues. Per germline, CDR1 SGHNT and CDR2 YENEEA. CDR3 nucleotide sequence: TGTGCCAGCAGCTTAGGCTTCGTCGGGGAGCTGTTTTTT. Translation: CASSLGFVGELFF. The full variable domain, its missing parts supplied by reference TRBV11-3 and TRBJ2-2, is EAGVVQSPRYKIIEKKQPVAFWCNPISGHNTLYWYLQNLGQGPELLIRYENEEAVDDSQLPKDRFSAERLKGVDSTLKIQPAELGDSAVYLCASSLGFVGELFFGEGSRLTVL.

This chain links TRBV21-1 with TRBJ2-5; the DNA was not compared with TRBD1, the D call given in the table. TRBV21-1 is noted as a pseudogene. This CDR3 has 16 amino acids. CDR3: CASSKERTGDQETQYF. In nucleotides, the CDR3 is TGTGCCAGCAGCAAAGAACGGACAGGGGACCAAGAGACCCAGTACTTC.

The CDR3 DNA follows: TGTGCCAGCAGTTCGCCTCCACTAAATAATTCACCCCTCCACTTT. This encodes CASSSPPLNNSPLHF. This chain links TRBV28 with TRBJ1-6; D gene unclear. The ends were cut back, 4 bases at V and 5 bases at J, with 12 bases in the middle. Germline CDR1 is MDHEN and CDR2 is SYDVKM. The CDR3 loop spans 15 amino acids.

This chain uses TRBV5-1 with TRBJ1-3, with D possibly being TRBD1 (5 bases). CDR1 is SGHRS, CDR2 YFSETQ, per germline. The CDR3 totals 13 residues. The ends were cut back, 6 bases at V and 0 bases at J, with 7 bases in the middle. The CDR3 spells CASTGTSGNTIYF. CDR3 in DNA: TGCGCCAGCACGGGGACCTCTGGAAACACCATATATTTT.

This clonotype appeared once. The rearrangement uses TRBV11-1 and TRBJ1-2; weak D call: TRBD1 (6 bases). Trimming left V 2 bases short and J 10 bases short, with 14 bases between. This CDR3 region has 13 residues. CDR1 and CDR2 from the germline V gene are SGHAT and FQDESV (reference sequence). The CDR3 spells CASSLFRTDTYTF. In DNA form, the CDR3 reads TGTGCCAGCAGCTTATTCAGGACAGATACCTACACCTTC.

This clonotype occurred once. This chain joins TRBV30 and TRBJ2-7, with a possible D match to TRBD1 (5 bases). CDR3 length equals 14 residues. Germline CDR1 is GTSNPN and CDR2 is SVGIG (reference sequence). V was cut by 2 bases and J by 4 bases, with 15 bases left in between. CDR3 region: CAWSRQGGRYEQYF. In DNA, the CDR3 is TGTGCCTGGAGTAGGCAGGGTGGGCGGTACGAGCAGTACTTC.

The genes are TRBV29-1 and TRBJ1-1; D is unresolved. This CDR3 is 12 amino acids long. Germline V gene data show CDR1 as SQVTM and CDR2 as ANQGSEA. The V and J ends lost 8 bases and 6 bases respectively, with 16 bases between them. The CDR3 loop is CSPLKTVPEAFF. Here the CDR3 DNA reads TGCAGCCCCCTAAAGACTGTACCTGAAGCTTTCTTT.

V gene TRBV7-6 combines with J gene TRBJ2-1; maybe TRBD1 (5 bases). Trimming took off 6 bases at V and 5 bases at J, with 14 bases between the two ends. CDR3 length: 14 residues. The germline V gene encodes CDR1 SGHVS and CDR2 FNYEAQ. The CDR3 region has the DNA TGTGCCAGCAGTTTTACCCAGGGTCACAATGAGCAGTTCTTC. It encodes CASSFTQGHNEQFF.

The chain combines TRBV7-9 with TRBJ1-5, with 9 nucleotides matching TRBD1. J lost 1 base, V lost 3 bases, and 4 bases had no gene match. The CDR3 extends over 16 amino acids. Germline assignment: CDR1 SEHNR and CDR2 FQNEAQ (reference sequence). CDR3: CASSLGQGTSNQPQHF. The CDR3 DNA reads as TGTGCCAGCAGCTTGGGACAGGGTACAAGCAATCAGCCCCAGCATTTT.

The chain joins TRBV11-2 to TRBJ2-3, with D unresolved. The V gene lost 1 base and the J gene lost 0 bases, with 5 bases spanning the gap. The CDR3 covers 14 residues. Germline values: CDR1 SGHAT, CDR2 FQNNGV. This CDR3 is CASSLAESTDTQYF. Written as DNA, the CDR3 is TGTGCCAGCAGCTTAGCGGAAAGCACAGATACGCAGTATTTT.

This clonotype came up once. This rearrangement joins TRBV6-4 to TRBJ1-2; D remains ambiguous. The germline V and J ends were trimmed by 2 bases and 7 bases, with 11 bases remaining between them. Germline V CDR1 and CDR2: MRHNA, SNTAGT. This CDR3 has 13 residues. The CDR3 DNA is TGTGCCAGCAGTGACAACCCTGGGTTTGGCTACACCTTC. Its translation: CASSDNPGFGYTF.

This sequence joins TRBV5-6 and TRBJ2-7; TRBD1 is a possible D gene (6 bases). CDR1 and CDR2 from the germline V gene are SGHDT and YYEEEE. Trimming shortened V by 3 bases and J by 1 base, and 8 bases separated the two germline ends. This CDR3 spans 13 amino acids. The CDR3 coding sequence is TGTGCCAGCAGCTCGGACAGTTCCTACGAGCAGTACTTC. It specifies CASSSDSSYEQYF.

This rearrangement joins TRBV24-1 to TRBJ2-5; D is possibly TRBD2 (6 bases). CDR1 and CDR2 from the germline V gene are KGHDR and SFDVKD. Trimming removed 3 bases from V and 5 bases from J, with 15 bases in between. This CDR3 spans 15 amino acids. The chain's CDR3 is CATSDAGGPGETQYF. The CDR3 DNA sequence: TGTGCCACCAGTGATGCCGGGGGTCCAGGCGAGACCCAGTACTTC.

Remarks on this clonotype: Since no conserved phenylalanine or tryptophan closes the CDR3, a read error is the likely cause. CDR3 nucleotide sequence: TGTGCCACCAGCAGTCAACCGGGACAAGGCGGAGCTAGCAATCAGCCCCAGCATCTT. This codes for CATSSQPGQGGASNQPQHL. V gene TRBV15 combines with J gene TRBJ1-5; a weak D match, TRBD1 (6 bases). With 3 bases removed from V and 0 bases from J, the gap between germline ends came to 21 bases. Germline loops: CDR1 LNHNV, CDR2 YYDKDF (reference sequence). The CDR3 has 19 residues.

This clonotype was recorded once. The CDR3 loop is CASSPLDSYGYTF. CDR3 coding DNA: TGTGCCAGCAGCCCTCTCGACAGCTATGGCTACACCTTC. The rearrangement uses TRBV14 and TRBJ1-2; possibly TRBD1 for D (5 bases). The ends were cut back, 4 bases at V and 4 bases at J, with 10 bases in the middle. The germline V gene has CDR1 SGHDN and CDR2 FVKESK. This CDR3 comprises 13 residues.

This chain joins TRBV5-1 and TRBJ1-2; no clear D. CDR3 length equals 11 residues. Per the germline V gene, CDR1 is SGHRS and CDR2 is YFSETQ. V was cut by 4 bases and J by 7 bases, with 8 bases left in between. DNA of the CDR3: TGCGCCAGCAGCACAGACGGTGGCTACACCTTC. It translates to CASSTDGGYTF.

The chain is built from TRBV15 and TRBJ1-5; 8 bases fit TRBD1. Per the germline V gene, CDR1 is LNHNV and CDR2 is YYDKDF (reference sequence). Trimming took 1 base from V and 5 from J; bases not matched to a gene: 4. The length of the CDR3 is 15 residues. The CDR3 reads CATSRATRGHQPQHF. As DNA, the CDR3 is TGTGCCACCAGCAGAGCGACCAGGGGGCATCAGCCCCAGCATTTT.

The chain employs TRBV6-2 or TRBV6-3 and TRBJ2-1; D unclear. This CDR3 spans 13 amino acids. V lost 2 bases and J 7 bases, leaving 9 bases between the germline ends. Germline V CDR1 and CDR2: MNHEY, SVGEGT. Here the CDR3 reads CASSYAPWNEQFF. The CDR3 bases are TGTGCCAGCAGTTACGCACCCTGGAATGAGCAGTTCTTC.

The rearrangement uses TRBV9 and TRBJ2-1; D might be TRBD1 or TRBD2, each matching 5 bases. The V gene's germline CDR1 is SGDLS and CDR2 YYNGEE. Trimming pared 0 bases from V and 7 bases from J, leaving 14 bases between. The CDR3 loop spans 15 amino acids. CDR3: CASSVEGDQRNEQFF. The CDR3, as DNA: TGTGCCAGCAGCGTAGAAGGGGACCAGCGTAATGAGCAGTTCTTC. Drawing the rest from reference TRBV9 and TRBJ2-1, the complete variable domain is DSGVTQTPKHLITATGQRVTLRCSPRSGDLSVYWYQQSLDQGLQFLIQYYNGEERAKGNILERFSAQQFPDLHSELNLSSLELGDSALYFCASSVEGDQRNEQFFGPGTRLTVL.

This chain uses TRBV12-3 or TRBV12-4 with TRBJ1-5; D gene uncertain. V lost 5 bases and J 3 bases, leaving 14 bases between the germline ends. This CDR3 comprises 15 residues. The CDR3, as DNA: TGTGCCAGCAGTGCGGGTGGTGCATACAATCAGCCCCAGCATTTT. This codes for CASSAGGAYNQPQHF.

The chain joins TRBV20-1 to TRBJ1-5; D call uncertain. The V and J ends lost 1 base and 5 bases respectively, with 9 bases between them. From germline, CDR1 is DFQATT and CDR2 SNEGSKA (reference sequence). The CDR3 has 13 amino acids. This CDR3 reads CSARAGRDQPQHF. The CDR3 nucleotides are TGCAGTGCTAGAGCTGGGAGGGATCAGCCCCAGCATTTT.

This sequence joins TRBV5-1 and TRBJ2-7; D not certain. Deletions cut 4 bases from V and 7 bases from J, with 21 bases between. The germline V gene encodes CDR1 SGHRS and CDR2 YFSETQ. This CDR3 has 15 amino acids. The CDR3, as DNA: TGCGCCAGCAGCCCGGCTGGCGACTCCTCCGGGGAGCAGTACTTC. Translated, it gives CASSPAGDSSGEQYF.